This T cell receptor (beta chain) was retrieved from a study of response to subunit inactivated influenza vaccine. Study results and limitations: Authors suggested few new T cells are recruited by each seasonal influenza vaccination.

This clonotype was detected only a few times. Its specificity is unknown. A read error may account for a junction end that differs from germline. The CDR3 is made up of 16 amino acids. Germline V gene data show CDR1 as DFQATT and CDR2 as SNEGSKA (reference sequence). TCRdb called the RT-PCR reads again in MiXCR, with one record for every CDR3 protein. This sample has roughly 500,000 distinct CDR3 sequences, with 15% to 20% found just once. This clonotype was sampled from a man in his fifties or sixties who received an inactivated influenza vaccine. V gene TRBV20-1 combines with J gene TRBJ2-5; the match to TRBD2 covers 15 bases. This specimen consisted of CD4+ T cells sorted from PBMCs, obtained about 24 months after vaccination. CDR3 sequence (DNA): TGCTGTGCTAGAGTGGGACTAGCGGGAGGACAAGAGACCCAGTACTTC. It is translated as CCARVGLAGGQETQYF.